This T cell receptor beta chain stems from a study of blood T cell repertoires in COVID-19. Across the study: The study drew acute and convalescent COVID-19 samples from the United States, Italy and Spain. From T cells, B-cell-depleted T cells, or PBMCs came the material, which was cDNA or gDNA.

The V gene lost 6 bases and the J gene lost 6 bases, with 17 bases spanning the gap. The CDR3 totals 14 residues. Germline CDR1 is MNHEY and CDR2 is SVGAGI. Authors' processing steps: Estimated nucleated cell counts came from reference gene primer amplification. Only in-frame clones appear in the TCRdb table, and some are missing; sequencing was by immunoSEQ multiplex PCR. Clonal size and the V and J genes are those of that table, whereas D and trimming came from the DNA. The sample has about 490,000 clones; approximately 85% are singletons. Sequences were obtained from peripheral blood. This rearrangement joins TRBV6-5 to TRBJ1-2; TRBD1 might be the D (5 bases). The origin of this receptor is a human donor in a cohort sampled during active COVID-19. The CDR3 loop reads CASSQDSRWDGYTF. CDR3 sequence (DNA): TGTGCCAGCAGCCAAGACAGCCGATGGGATGGCTACACCTTC.